This T cell receptor beta chain was profiled in a study of control samples from healthy donors and cancer patients. TCRdb's table, derived via immunoSEQ multiplex PCR, lists solely in-frame clones and lacks some. Here the sample spans 170,000 or so clones, around 92% being singletons. The receptor comes from a woman in her forties in good health. The sample was blood.

The CDR3 here is CASSQRTVLSGNTIYF. The DNA of the CDR3 is TGCGCCAGCAGCCAAAGGACAGTTCTCTCTGGAAACACCATATATTTT. This sequence joins TRBV4-1 and TRBJ1-3; D possibly corresponds to TRBD1 (6 bases). Germline lookup yields CDR1 MGHRA and CDR2 YSYEKL. Deletions cut 2 bases from V and 0 bases from J, with 11 bases between. This CDR3 has 16 amino acids.